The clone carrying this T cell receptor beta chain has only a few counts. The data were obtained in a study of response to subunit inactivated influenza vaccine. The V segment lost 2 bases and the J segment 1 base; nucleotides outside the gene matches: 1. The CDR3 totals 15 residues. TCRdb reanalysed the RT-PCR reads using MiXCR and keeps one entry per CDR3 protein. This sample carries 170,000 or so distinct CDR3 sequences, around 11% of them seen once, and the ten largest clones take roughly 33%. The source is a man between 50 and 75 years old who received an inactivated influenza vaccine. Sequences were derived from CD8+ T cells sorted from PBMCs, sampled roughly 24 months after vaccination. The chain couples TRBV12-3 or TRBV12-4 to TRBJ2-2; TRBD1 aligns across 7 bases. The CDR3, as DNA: TGTGCCAGCAGTTTAAGGACAGGGAACACCGGGGAGCTGTTTTTT. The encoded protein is CASSLRTGNTGELFF.